This paragraph covers one TCR beta chain sequence. These data belong to a study of blood T cell repertoires in COVID-19. In the authors' methods: Using reference gene primer amplification, nucleated cell counts were estimated. This table comes from immunoSEQ multiplex PCR, and its TCRdb copy is limited to in-frame clones, with some not included. That table furnishes V, J and clone size, whereas the DNA furnished D and trimming. The sample lists about 54,000 clones; about 87% were seen once. The sample comprised peripheral blood. This TCR derives from a man in his forties or fifties with COVID-19, enrolled during active disease.

DNA for the CDR3: TGTGCCAGCAGCGGGGGACAGGGGGCGGGCAATCAGCCCCAGCATTTT. Translation gives CASSGGQGAGNQPQHF. The genes are TRBV9 and TRBJ1-5; 12 bases are a match to TRBD1. The CDR3 loop spans 16 amino acids. From germline, CDR1 is SGDLS and CDR2 YYNGEE. With 3 bases clipped from V and 2 bases from J, the junction kept 3 bases outside the gene matches. Complete variable domain (other parts from reference TRBV9 and TRBJ1-5): DSGVTQTPKHLITATGQRVTLRCSPRSGDLSVYWYQQSLDQGLQFLIQYYNGEERAKGNILERFSAQQFPDLHSELNLSSLELGDSALYFCASSGGQGAGNQPQHFGDGTRLSIL.